The rows below give T cell receptor beta chains drawn from one sample of a study of blood T cell repertoires in COVID-19. Profiled with immunoSEQ multiplex PCR; TCRdb holds only in-frame clones, not every one. The sample records 300,000 to 400,000 clones, 75% to 90% being singletons. The sequencing sample was made of peripheral blood. These TCRs come from a woman aged 45-60 years with COVID-19, enrolled during active disease. CDR3s include the opening cysteine and the closing phenylalanine or tryptophan. D genes are given only for firm matches. A row's size may be missing; if present it is once, few, many or a size class.

V: TRBV7-8
length: 15
J: TRBJ1-1
size: once
D: NA
CDR3: CASRQNFRQNTEAFF
DNA: TGTGCCAGCAGACAAAACTTCAGACAGAACACTGAAGCTTTCTTT

V: TRBV27
length: 17
J: TRBJ1-2
size: NA
D: TRBD1
CDR3: CASSLRGGQGAFYGYTF
DNA: TGTGCCAGCAGTTTAAGAGGCGGACAGGGGGCTTTCTATGGCTACACCTTC

V: TRBV30
length: 15
J: TRBJ1-1
size: NA
D: NA
CDR3: CAWSTRAGMNTEAFF
DNA: TGTGCCTGGAGTACCCGGGCCGGGATGAACACTGAAGCTTTCTTT

V: TRBV25-1
length: 14
J: TRBJ1-1
size: few
D: NA
CDR3: CASSESGGWTEAFF
DNA: TGTGCCAGCAGTGAATCGGGGGGTTGGACTGAAGCTTTCTTT

V: TRBV29-1
length: 14
J: TRBJ1-2
size: many
D: TRBD1
CDR3: CSVDGTGALYGYTF
DNA: TGCAGCGTTGACGGGACAGGGGCACTCTATGGCTACACCTTC

V: TRBV13
length: 16
J: TRBJ1-1
size: once
D: NA
CDR3: CASSLQSRQANTEAFF
DNA: TGTGCCAGCAGCTTACAATCCAGACAAGCGAACACTGAAGCTTTCTTT

V: TRBV19
length: 17
J: TRBJ1-4
size: once
D: TRBD1
CDR3: CASSIWGQGQRDEKLFF
DNA: TGTGCCAGTAGTATTTGGGGACAGGGTCAAAGGGATGAAAAACTGTTTTTT

V: TRBV3-1/TRBV3-2
length: 14
J: TRBJ1-1
size: NA
D: TRBD1
CDR3: CASSERDRAAEAFF
DNA: TGTGCCAGCAGCGAGCGGGACAGGGCCGCTGAAGCTTTCTTT

V: TRBV30
length: 15
J: TRBJ2-7
size: NA
D: TRBD2
CDR3: CAWSVLGLAGGEQYF
DNA: TGTGCCTGGAGTGTACTCGGACTAGCGGGAGGCGAGCAGTACTTC

V: TRBV30
length: 13
J: TRBJ1-3
size: once
D: TRBD1
CDR3: CAWRDSSGNTIYF
DNA: TGTGCCTGGCGGGACAGCTCTGGAAACACCATATATTTT

V: TRBV12-3/TRBV12-4
length: 13
J: TRBJ2-7
size: NA
D: NA
CDR3: CASMVVSGYEQYF
DNA: TGTGCCAGCATGGTAGTTAGCGGATACGAGCAGTACTTC

V: TRBV7-9
length: 15
J: TRBJ2-7
size: NA
D: NA
CDR3: CASSQLRPSENEQYF
DNA: TGTGCCAGCAGCCAATTGAGGCCTAGCGAAAACGAGCAGTACTTC

V: TRBV21-1
length: 18
J: TRBJ1-4
size: NA
D: NA
CDR3: CASSKEGQGKTTNEKLFF
DNA: TGTGCCAGCAGCAAAGAGGGCCAGGGGAAAACAACTAATGAAAAACTGTTTTTT

V: TRBV6-6
length: 16
J: TRBJ2-6
size: NA
D: TRBD2
CDR3: CASSDSGGSGANVLTF
DNA: TGTGCCAGCAGTGACTCCGGGGGGTCCGGGGCCAACGTCCTGACTTTC

V: TRBV7-3
length: 20
J: TRBJ2-1
size: NA
D: TRBD1
CDR3: CASSDTGTGDRLVDHNEQFF
DNA: TGTGCCAGCAGCGACACCGGGACAGGGGACAGGTTGGTTGACCACAATGAGCAGTTCTTC

V: TRBV18
length: 15
J: TRBJ1-1
size: NA
D: NA
CDR3: CASSPGPGEGTEAFF
DNA: TGTGCCAGCTCACCAGGACCGGGGGAAGGCACTGAAGCTTTCTTT

V: TRBV6-4
length: 16
J: TRBJ2-1
size: once
D: NA
CDR3: CASSDVGDSPRDEQFF
DNA: TGTGCCAGCAGTGACGTCGGTGACAGCCCTCGGGATGAGCAGTTCTTC

V: TRBV29-1
length: 12
J: TRBJ1-1
size: few
D: TRBD1
CDR3: CSVSRDRVEAFF
DNA: TGCAGCGTTTCCCGGGACAGGGTTGAAGCTTTCTTT

V: TRBV5-8
length: 13
J: TRBJ1-5
size: NA
D: NA
CDR3: CASSLTGFQPQHF
DNA: TGTGCCAGCAGTCTCACAGGGTTTCAGCCCCAGCATTTT

V: TRBV9
length: 17
J: TRBJ1-6
size: NA
D: NA
CDR3: CASSYSLGGGPESPLHF
DNA: TGTGCCAGCAGCTATAGCCTCGGGGGAGGCCCAGAATCACCCCTCCACTTT

V: TRBV5-4
length: 13
J: TRBJ2-1
size: NA
D: TRBD2
CDR3: CASLGGSINEQFF
DNA: TGTGCCAGCTTAGGCGGGAGCATCAATGAGCAGTTCTTC

V: TRBV11-1
length: 14
J: TRBJ1-5
size: few
D: NA
CDR3: CASSLGSGNQPQHF
DNA: TGTGCCAGCAGCTTAGGGTCAGGAAATCAGCCCCAGCATTTT

V: TRBV27
length: 17
J: TRBJ2-2
size: NA
D: TRBD2
CDR3: CASRMSGTSGSTGELFF
DNA: TGTGCCAGCAGAATGTCAGGGACTAGCGGGAGTACCGGGGAGCTGTTTTTT

V: TRBV30
length: 12
J: TRBJ2-7
size: few
D: NA
CDR3: CAWNYNSYEQYF
DNA: TGTGCCTGGAACTATAACTCCTACGAGCAGTACTTC

V: TRBV6-6
length: 14
J: TRBJ1-1
size: NA
D: TRBD1
CDR3: CASSYEGASTEAFF
DNA: TGTGCCAGCAGTTACGAGGGGGCTAGCACTGAAGCTTTCTTT

V: TRBV25-1
length: 13
J: TRBJ1-2
size: NA
D: NA
CDR3: CASSGHLNYGYTF
DNA: TGTGCCAGCAGTGGACACCTCAACTATGGCTACACCTTC

V: TRBV27
length: 16
J: TRBJ2-6
size: NA
D: NA
CDR3: CASSFLEGSGANVLTF
DNA: TGTGCCAGCAGTTTTCTCGAGGGCTCTGGGGCCAACGTCCTGACTTTC

V: TRBV29-1
length: 15
J: TRBJ1-4
size: few
D: NA
CDR3: CSVVLWWGGNEKLFF
DNA: TGCAGCGTTGTTCTTTGGTGGGGGGGTAATGAAAAACTGTTTTTT

V: TRBV6-5
length: 12
J: TRBJ1-5
size: NA
D: NA
CDR3: CASSYIGGPQHF
DNA: TGTGCCAGCAGTTACATTGGAGGTCCCCAGCATTTT

V: TRBV11-2
length: 14
J: TRBJ1-1
size: NA
D: NA
CDR3: CASTLEGLNTEAFF
DNA: TGTGCCAGCACCCTAGAGGGCCTGAACACTGAAGCTTTCTTT

V: TRBV6-5
length: 13
J: TRBJ1-2
size: NA
D: TRBD1
CDR3: CASSRGTVGGYTF
DNA: TGTGCCAGCAGTCGGGGGACAGTCGGTGGCTACACCTTC

V: TRBV7-9
length: 16
J: TRBJ2-2
size: NA
D: TRBD2
CDR3: CASSLAQAGDTGELFF
DNA: TGTGCCAGCAGCTTAGCCCAGGCGGGGGACACCGGGGAGCTGTTTTTT

V: TRBV19
length: 16
J: TRBJ1-5
size: NA
D: TRBD1
CDR3: CASREKGTGSNQPQHF
DNA: TGTGCCAGTAGGGAAAAAGGGACAGGGAGCAATCAGCCCCAGCATTTT

V: TRBV5-6
length: 16
J: TRBJ2-2
size: few
D: TRBD2
CDR3: CASSLSGTTRTGELFF
DNA: TGTGCCAGCAGCCTTAGCGGGACTACCAGAACCGGGGAGCTGTTTTTT

V: TRBV27
length: 15
J: TRBJ2-2
size: NA
D: TRBD1
CDR3: CASSEDRAYTGELFF
DNA: TGTGCCAGCAGTGAAGACAGGGCTTACACCGGGGAGCTGTTTTTT

V: TRBV10-3
length: 12
J: TRBJ2-7
size: NA
D: TRBD2
CDR3: CAISSSGNEQYF
DNA: TGTGCCATCAGTTCTAGCGGGAACGAGCAGTACTTC

V: TRBV9
length: 16
J: TRBJ2-1
size: NA
D: TRBD2
CDR3: CASSVVSGSIYNEQFF
DNA: TGTGCCAGCAGCGTAGTAAGCGGGAGTATCTACAATGAGCAGTTCTTC

V: TRBV5-1
length: 15
J: TRBJ2-1
size: NA
D: TRBD1
CDR3: CASSRPTGSGDEQFF
DNA: TGCGCCAGCAGCCGCCCGACAGGGTCTGGGGATGAGCAGTTCTTC

V: TRBV18
length: 15
J: TRBJ2-7
size: NA
D: NA
CDR3: CASSPPGLTGYEQYF
DNA: TGTGCCAGCTCACCACCGGGCCTTACCGGCTACGAGCAGTACTTC

V: TRBV21-1
length: 14
J: TRBJ1-5
size: NA
D: NA
CDR3: CASSIRTGPVAQHF
DNA: TGTGCCAGCAGCATTCGGACAGGGCCCGTGGCCCAGCATTTT

V: TRBV5-1
length: 16
J: TRBJ2-5
size: NA
D: TRBD1
CDR3: CASSLGDRKWQETQYF
DNA: TGCGCCAGCAGCTTGGGGGACAGAAAGTGGCAAGAGACCCAGTACTTC

V: TRBV7-8
length: 15
J: TRBJ1-1
size: once
D: NA
CDR3: CASSFDIGGNTEAFF
DNA: TGTGCCAGCAGCTTTGATATCGGGGGGAACACTGAAGCTTTCTTT

V: TRBV9
length: 15
J: TRBJ1-3
size: NA
D: NA
CDR3: CASSTSDTSGNTIYF
DNA: TGTGCCAGCAGCACATCCGACACGTCTGGAAACACCATATATTTT

V: TRBV7-9
length: 17
J: TRBJ2-2
size: NA
D: NA
CDR3: CASSLRVNSFMDGELFF
DNA: TGTGCCAGCAGCTTAAGAGTTAACAGCTTTATGGACGGGGAGCTGTTTTTT

V: TRBV11-2
length: 15
J: TRBJ1-5
size: NA
D: NA
CDR3: CASSFSSGAGQPQHF
DNA: TGTGCCAGCAGCTTCTCGAGCGGGGCGGGACAGCCCCAGCATTTT

V: TRBV5-1
length: 15
J: TRBJ1-2
size: NA
D: NA
CDR3: CASSLEQGGGYGYTF
DNA: TGCGCCAGCAGCTTGGAGCAGGGAGGTGGCTATGGCTACACCTTC